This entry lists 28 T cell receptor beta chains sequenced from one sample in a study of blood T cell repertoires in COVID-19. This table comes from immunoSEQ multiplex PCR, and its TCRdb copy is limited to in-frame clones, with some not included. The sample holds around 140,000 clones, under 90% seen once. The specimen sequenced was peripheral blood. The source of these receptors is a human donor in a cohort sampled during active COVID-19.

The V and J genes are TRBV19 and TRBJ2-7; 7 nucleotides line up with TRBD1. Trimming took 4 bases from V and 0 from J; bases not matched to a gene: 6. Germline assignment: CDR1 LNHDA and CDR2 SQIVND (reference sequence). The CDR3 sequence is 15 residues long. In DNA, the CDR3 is TGTGCCAGTAGTACAACAGGGGTCTACTCCTACGAGCAGTACTTC. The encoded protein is CASSTTGVYSYEQYF.

CDR3 nucleotide sequence: TGTGCCAGCAGCTGGCGGGCGGAGACCCAGTACTTC. It specifies CASSWRAETQYF. The chain is built from TRBV5-6 and TRBJ2-5; tentative D call: TRBD2 (5 bases). This CDR3 spans 12 amino acids. V lost 3 bases and J lost 5, with 8 bases in between. Germline V gene sequence: CDR1 SGHDT, CDR2 YYEEEE.

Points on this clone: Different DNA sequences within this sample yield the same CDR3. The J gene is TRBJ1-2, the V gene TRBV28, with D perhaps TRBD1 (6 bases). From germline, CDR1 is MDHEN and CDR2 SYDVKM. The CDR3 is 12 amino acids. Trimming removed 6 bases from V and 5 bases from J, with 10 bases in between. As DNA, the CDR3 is TGTGCCAGCAGCTCAGGGGTTTATGGCTACACCTTC. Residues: CASSSGVYGYTF.

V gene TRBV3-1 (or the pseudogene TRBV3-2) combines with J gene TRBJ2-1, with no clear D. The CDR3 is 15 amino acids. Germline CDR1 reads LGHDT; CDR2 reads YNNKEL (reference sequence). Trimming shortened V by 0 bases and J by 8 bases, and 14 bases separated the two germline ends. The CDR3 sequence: CASSQDLQVGYEQFF. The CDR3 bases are TGTGCCAGCAGCCAAGATCTCCAGGTAGGCTATGAGCAGTTCTTC.

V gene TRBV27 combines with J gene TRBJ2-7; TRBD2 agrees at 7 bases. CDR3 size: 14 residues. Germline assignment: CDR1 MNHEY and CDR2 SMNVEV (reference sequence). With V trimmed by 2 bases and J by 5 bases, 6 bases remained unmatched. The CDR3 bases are TGTGCCAGCAGTTTAGGTAGCGGGTTTAACGAGCAGTACTTC. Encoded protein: CASSLGSGFNEQYF.

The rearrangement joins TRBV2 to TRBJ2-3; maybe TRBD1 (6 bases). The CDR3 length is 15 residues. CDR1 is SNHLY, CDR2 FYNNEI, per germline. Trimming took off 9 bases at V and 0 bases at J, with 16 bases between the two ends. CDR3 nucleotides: TGTGCCAGTGCCCCAGGGGTGGTAAGCACAGATACGCAGTATTTT. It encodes CASAPGVVSTDTQYF.

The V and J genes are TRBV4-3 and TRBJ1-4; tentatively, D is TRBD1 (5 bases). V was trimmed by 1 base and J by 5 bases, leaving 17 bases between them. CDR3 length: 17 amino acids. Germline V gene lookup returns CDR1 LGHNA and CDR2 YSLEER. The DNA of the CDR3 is TGCGCCAGCAGCCAAGCAGTGGGGGGTCGGATGAATGAAAAACTGTTTTTT. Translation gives CASSQAVGGRMNEKLFF.

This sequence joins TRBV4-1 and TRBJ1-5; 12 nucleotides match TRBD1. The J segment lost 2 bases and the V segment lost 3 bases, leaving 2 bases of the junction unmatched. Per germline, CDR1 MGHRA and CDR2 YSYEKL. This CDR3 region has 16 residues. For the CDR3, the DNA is TGCGCCAGCAGCCAGGGACAGGGGGCGGGCAATCAGCCCCAGCATTTT. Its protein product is CASSQGQGAGNQPQHF.

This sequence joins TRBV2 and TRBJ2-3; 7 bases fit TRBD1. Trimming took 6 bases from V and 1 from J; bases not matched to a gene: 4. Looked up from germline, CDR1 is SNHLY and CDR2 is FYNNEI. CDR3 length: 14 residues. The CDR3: CASRKGAGTDTQYF. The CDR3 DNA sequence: TGTGCCAGCAGGAAGGGGGCCGGCACAGATACGCAGTATTTT.

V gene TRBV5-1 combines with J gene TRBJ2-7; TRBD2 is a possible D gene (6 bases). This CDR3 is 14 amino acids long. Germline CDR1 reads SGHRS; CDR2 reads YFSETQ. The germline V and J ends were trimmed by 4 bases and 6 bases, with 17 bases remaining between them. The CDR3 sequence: CASSLFGGSGEQYF. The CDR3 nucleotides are TGCGCCAGCAGCCTCTTTGGGGGGAGCGGCGAGCAGTACTTC.

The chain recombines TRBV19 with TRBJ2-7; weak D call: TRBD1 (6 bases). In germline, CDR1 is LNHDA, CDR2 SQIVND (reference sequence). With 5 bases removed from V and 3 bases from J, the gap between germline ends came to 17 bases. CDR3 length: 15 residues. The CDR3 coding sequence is TGTGCCAGTAGTGTAGGGGACATACTCATCTACGAGCAGTACTTC. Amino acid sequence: CASSVGDILIYEQYF. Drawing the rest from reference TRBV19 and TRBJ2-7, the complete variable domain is DGGITQSPKYLFRKEGQNVTLSCEQNLNHDAMYWYRQDPGQGLRLIYYSQIVNDFQKGDIAEGYSVSREKKESFPLTVTSAQKNPTAFYLCASSVGDILIYEQYFGPGTRLTVT.

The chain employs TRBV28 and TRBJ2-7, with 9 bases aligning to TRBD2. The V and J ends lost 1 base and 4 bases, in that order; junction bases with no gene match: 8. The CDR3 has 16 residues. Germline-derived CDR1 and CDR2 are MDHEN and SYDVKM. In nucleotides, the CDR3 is TGTGCCAGCAGTTTATTTCGACTAGCGGACCTATACGAGCAGTACTTC. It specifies CASSLFRLADLYEQYF.

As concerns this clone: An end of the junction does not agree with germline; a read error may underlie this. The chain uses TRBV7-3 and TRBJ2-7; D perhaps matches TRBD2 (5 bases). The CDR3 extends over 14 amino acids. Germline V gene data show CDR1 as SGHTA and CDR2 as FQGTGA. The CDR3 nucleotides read TGTGCCAGCAGCCCAACGAAGGGCCAGCCCCCGGGGAACTTC. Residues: CASSPTKGQPPGNF.

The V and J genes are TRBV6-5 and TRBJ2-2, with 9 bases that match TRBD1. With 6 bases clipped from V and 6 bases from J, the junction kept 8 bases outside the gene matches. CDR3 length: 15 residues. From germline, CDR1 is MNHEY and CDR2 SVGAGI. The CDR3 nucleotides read TGTGCCAGCAGCCTACAGGGGGCGATGGCCGGGGAGCTGTTTTTT. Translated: CASSLQGAMAGELFF.

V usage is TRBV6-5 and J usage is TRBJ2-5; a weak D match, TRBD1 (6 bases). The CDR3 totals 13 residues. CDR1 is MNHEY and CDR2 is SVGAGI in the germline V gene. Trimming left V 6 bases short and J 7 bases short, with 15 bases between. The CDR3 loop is CASRKQGPGTQYF. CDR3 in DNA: TGTGCCAGCAGGAAACAGGGCCCCGGGACCCAGTACTTC.

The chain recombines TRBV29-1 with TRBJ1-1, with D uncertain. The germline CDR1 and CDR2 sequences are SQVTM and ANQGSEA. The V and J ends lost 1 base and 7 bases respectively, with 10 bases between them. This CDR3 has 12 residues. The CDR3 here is CSVEANLYEAFF. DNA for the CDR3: TGCAGCGTTGAAGCCAACCTCTATGAAGCTTTCTTT.

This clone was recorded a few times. CDR3 in amino acids: CASSPGQSNEQFF. The CDR3 DNA is TGTGCCAGCTCACCGGGACAAAGCAATGAGCAGTTCTTC. The chain is built from TRBV18 and TRBJ2-1; possible D gene TRBD1, 6 bases. CDR1 and CDR2 (germline): KGHSH, LQKENI. The V end was cut by 3 bases, the J end by 6 bases, with 9 bases between. The CDR3 is 13 residues long.

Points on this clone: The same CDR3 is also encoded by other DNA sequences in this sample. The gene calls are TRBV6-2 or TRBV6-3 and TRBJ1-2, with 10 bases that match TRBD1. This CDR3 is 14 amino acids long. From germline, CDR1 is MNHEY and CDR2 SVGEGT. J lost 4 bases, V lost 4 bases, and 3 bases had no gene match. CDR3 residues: CASSSTGGGYGYTF. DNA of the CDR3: TGTGCCAGCAGTTCGACAGGGGGCGGCTATGGCTACACCTTC.

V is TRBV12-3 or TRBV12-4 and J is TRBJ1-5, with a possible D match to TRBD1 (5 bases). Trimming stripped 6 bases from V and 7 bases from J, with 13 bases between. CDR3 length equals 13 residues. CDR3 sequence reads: CASSLDRSQPQHF. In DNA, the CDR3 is TGTGCCAGCAGCCTAGACAGAAGCCAGCCCCAGCATTTT.

CDR3 amino acids: CASSFLSSGNSYEQYF. CDR3 in DNA: TGTGCCAGCAGTTTTTTATCTAGCGGCAACTCCTACGAGCAGTACTTC. The V and J genes are TRBV27 and TRBJ2-7; 7 bases are shared with TRBD2. Germline CDR1 and CDR2: MNHEY and SMNVEV (reference sequence). The length of the CDR3 is 16 residues. With 3 bases clipped from V and 0 bases from J, the junction kept 8 bases outside the gene matches.

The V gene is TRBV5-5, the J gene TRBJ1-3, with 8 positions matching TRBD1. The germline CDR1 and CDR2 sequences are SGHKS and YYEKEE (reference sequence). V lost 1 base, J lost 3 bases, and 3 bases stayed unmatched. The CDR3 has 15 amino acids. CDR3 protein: CASSLSQGGGNTIYF. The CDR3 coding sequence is TGTGCCAGCAGCTTGTCACAGGGGGGTGGAAACACCATATATTTT.

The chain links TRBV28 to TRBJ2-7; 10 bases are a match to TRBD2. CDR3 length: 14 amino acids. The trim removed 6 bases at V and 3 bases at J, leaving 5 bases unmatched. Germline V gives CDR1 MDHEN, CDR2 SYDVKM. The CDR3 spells CASRRAGGDYEQYF. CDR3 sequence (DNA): TGTGCCAGCAGAAGAGCGGGAGGGGACTACGAGCAGTACTTC. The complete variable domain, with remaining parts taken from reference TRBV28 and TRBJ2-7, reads DVKVTQSSRYLVKRTGEKVFLECVQDMDHENMFWYRQDPGLGLRLIYFSYDVKMKEKGDIPEGYSVSREKKERFSLILESASTNQTSMYLCASRRAGGDYEQYFGPGTRLTVT.

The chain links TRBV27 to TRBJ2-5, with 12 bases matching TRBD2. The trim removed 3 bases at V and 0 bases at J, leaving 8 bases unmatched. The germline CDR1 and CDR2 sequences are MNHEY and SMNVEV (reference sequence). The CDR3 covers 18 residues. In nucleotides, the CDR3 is TGTGCCAGCAGTTTTTTGGCTAGCGGGAGGGGGTACCAAGAGACCCAGTACTTC. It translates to CASSFLASGRGYQETQYF.

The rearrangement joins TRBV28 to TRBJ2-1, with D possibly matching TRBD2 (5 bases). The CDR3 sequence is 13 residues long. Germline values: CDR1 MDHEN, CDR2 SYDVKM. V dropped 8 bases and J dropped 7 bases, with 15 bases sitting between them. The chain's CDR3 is CASCPAGKNEQFF. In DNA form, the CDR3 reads TGTGCCAGCTGTCCAGCCGGGAAAAATGAGCAGTTCTTC.

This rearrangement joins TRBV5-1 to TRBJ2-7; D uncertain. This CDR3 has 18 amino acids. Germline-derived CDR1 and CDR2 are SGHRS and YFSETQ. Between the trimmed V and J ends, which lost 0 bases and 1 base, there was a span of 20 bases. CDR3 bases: TGCGCCAGCAGCTTGGGGGCGCGAGTGCCCTTACCGTCCTACGAGCAGTACTTC. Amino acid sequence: CASSLGARVPLPSYEQYF.

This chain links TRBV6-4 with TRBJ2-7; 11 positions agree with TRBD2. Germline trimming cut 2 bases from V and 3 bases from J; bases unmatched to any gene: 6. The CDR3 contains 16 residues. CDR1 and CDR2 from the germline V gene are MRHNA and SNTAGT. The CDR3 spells CASSDPSGRPFYEQYF. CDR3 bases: TGTGCCAGCAGTGACCCTAGCGGGAGGCCCTTCTACGAGCAGTACTTC.

CDR3 sequence reads: CASSPRTGNGYTF. The CDR3 region has the DNA TGTGCCAGCAGCCCGAGGACAGGGAATGGCTACACCTTC. The chain combines TRBV9 with TRBJ1-2, with 8 nucleotides matching TRBD1. Trimming removed 4 bases from V and 6 bases from J; junction bases left unmatched: 5. Germline V gene lookup returns CDR1 SGDLS and CDR2 YYNGEE. This CDR3 spans 13 amino acids.

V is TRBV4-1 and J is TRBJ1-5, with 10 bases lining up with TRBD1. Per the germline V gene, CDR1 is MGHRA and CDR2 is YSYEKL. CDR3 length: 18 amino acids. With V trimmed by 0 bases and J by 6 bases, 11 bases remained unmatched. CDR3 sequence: CASSQDYAGTGVSQPQHF. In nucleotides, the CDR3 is TGCGCCAGCAGCCAAGACTATGCCGGGACAGGGGTAAGTCAGCCCCAGCATTTT.